The rows below give T cell receptor beta chains drawn from one sample of a study of T cell repertoires in cytomegalovirus infection. MiXCR, applied by TCRdb to the reads, yields one record per CDR3 protein. The data contain about 530,000 distinct CDR3 sequences, about a quarter of them singletons. Sequencing was done on a sample of PBMCs. Receptors were obtained from a human donor in good health (CMV status not recorded). Some clones in this sample may be carry-over from other donors' samples. The CDR3 runs from the conserved cysteine through the conserved F or W. A D gene is named only where the DNA matches it firmly. Size is omitted from some rows. Given values are once, few, many or a class for expanded clones.

abundance	j_gene	v_gene	d_gene	CDR3nt	CDR3aa
-	TRBJ1-2	TRBV28	-	TGTGCCAGCAGTTCAGGGTGGCGCGGCTACACCTTC	CASSSGWRGYTF
-	TRBJ1-1	TRBV5-8	-	TGTGCCAGCAGCCTCCTCGGGGGCATGAACACTGAAGCTTTCTTT	CASSLLGGMNTEAFF
few	TRBJ1-1	TRBV5-6	-	TGTGCCAGCAGCCTCCCCCGGGGGAACACTGAAGCTTTCTTT	CASSLPRGNTEAFF
few	TRBJ2-1	TRBV6-5	TRBD2	TGTGCCAGCACCAGGGGGGGTATAGCGGGAGGACCGAGCTCCTACAATGAGCAGTTCTTC	CASTRGGIAGGPSSYNEQFF
few	TRBJ1-6	TRBV12-3/TRBV12-4	-	TGTGCCAGCAGTTTAACCAGCAATTCACCCCTCCACTTT	CASSLTSNSPLHF
-	TRBJ2-3	TRBV9	-	TGTGCCAGCAGCGTACAAGCGGGCACAGATACGCAGTATTTT	CASSVQAGTDTQYF
-	TRBJ2-3	TRBV7-2	TRBD1	TGTGCCAGCAGCTCACGGGACAGCATAATAACAGATACGCAGTATTTT	CASSSRDSIITDTQYF
many	TRBJ2-2	TRBV11-2	-	TGTGCCAGCACGCTCGGGAAATTCTCGAACACCGGGGAGCTGTTTTTT	CASTLGKFSNTGELFF
many	TRBJ2-2	TRBV7-6	-	TGTGCCAGCAGCTTAGCTTTTCTTCCCGGGGAGCTGTTTTTT	CASSLAFLPGELFF
few	TRBJ2-2	TRBV6-6	-	TGTGCCAGCAGTTACTCGGGTCGGGGGGCCGTATACACCGGGGAGCTGTTTTTT	CASSYSGRGAVYTGELFF
-	TRBJ2-2	TRBV24-1	-	TGTGCCACCAGGTCCAGCGAGAACACCGGGGAGCTGTTTTTT	CATRSSENTGELFF
many	TRBJ2-6	TRBV11-3	-	TGTGCCAGCAGCTCGGGATCGGGCGTCCTGACTTTC	CASSSGSGVLTF
few	TRBJ2-1	TRBV24-1	TRBD1	TGTGCCACCAGTGAGACCCGGGACAGGGGTCACAATGAGCAGTTCTTC	CATSETRDRGHNEQFF
few	TRBJ2-1	TRBV6-2/TRBV6-3	-	TGTGCCAGCAGTAGCGGACGGAACAATGAGCAGTTCTTC	CASSSGRNNEQFF
-	TRBJ2-3	TRBV29-1	TRBD2	TGCAGCGTTGACTCCGGGAGGCGCACAGATACGCAGTATTTT	CSVDSGRRTDTQYF
-	TRBJ2-7	TRBV7-2	-	TGTGCCAGCAGCTTAGTAGCTACAGGGAAGCTCTACGAGCAGTACTTC	CASSLVATGKLYEQYF
few	TRBJ2-3	TRBV9	-	TGTGCCAGCAGCTCCAGGGCGGAGGGGACAGATACGCAGTATTTT	CASSSRAEGTDTQYF
-	TRBJ1-1	TRBV2	TRBD1	TGTGTCAGCAGTTGGGACAGGGAAGATGCTTTCTTT	CVSSWDREDAFF
many	TRBJ2-5	TRBV7-2	TRBD2	TGTGCCAGCAGCTTACCCTGGGCTGAGGGAGGGGTTTTGGGGCAAGAGACCCAGTACTTC	CASSLPWAEGGVLGQETQYF
few	TRBJ1-2	TRBV4-1	-	TGCGCCAGCAGCCAAGGTACAGATTACTATGGCTACACCTTC	CASSQGTDYYGYTF
-	TRBJ2-7	TRBV6-1	-	TGTGCCAGCGCCGGAGTCTCCTACGAGCAGTACTTC	CASAGVSYEQYF
-	TRBJ2-1	TRBV6-6	-	TGTGCCAGCAGTTACGGGGCAGGGGAGGGCCCCTCCTACAATGAGCAGTTCTTC	CASSYGAGEGPSYNEQFF
-	TRBJ1-1	TRBV28	TRBD1	TGTGCCAGCAGTTTATCCCACAGGGGGGGCCTTGAAGCTTTCTTT	CASSLSHRGGLEAFF
few	TRBJ2-3	TRBV11-3	TRBD2	TGTGCCAGCAGCTTAAAGCTAGCGGGAGGAGGGGATACGCAGTATTTT	CASSLKLAGGGDTQYF
few	TRBJ1-2	TRBV18	-	TGTGCCAGCTCACCAGTCCAGGGATTGGACTACACCTTC	CASSPVQGLDYTF
few	TRBJ2-5	TRBV7-3	-	TGTGCCAGCAGCTTAATAACAGGGCCACAAGAGACCCAGTACTTC	CASSLITGPQETQYF
-	TRBJ2-3	TRBV4-1	-	TGCGCCAGCAGCCAAGAGGCGGGACCAAGCACAGATACGCAGTATTTT	CASSQEAGPSTDTQYF
many	TRBJ1-5	TRBV6-1	-	TGTGCCAGCAGGGGGGGACACGGGAGCAATCAGCCCCAGCATTTT	CASRGGHGSNQPQHF
many	TRBJ1-2	TRBV28	TRBD1	TGTGCCAGCAGTTTAGAGGGCAGGGGGCCGGTTGGCTACACCTTC	CASSLEGRGPVGYTF
-	TRBJ2-1	TRBV7-3	-	TGTGCCAGCAGCCAGGGACTCGACAATGAGCAGTTCTTC	CASSQGLDNEQFF
few	TRBJ2-1	TRBV29-1	-	TGCAGCGTTGGGAGGTCCCTCAATGAGCAGTTCTTC	CSVGRSLNEQFF
many	TRBJ2-7	TRBV7-2	-	TGTGCCAGCAGCTTCCAGGGACTCCACTACGAGCAGTACTTC	CASSFQGLHYEQYF
few	TRBJ2-5	TRBV7-9	-	TGTGCCAGCAGCCGCGAAGGGGTGCCCAGACTAGAGACCCAGTACTTC	CASSREGVPRLETQYF
many	TRBJ1-4	TRBV20-1	TRBD1	TGCAGTGCTAGAGATGGGGACAGGGCAGGGGTAAAACTGTTTTTT	CSARDGDRAGVKLFF
-	TRBJ1-5	TRBV19	-	TGTGCCAGTAAGTCGACAGCCAGATTCAATCAGCCCCAGCATTTT	CASKSTARFNQPQHF
few	TRBJ2-5	TRBV5-6	-	TGTGCCAGCAGCTTGAGCCATCCGGAGACCCAGTACTTC	CASSLSHPETQYF
many	TRBJ2-7	TRBV7-8	TRBD1	TGTGCCAGCAGCCCCGAGGGGACAGGGGACCTCTACGAGCAGTACTTC	CASSPEGTGDLYEQYF
many	TRBJ2-1	TRBV7-6	-	TGTGCCAGCAGCTTAGCTTACTTGGATCGTGAGCAGTTCTTC	CASSLAYLDREQFF
many	TRBJ2-3	TRBV7-2	TRBD2	TGTGCCAGCAGCTCGGGGAGGACTAGCGGGAGGGCTATGTATACGCAGTATTTT	CASSSGRTSGRAMYTQYF
-	TRBJ1-4	TRBV9	TRBD1	TGTGCCAGCGGACACACAGGGGTTAGTGAAAAACTGTTTTTT	CASGHTGVSEKLFF
-	TRBJ2-2	TRBV7-8	-	TGTGCCAGCAGCTCCTCCGGGGCGGCATACACCGGGGAGCTGTTTTTT	CASSSSGAAYTGELFF
many	TRBJ2-5	TRBV7-2	-	TGTGCCAGCAGCTTAGCGCAGTGGGGAACTAACCAAGAGACCCAGTACTTC	CASSLAQWGTNQETQYF
few	TRBJ2-5	TRBV19	TRBD2	TGTGCCAGTAGTATAGCGGGCAGGACTAGCGGGATTCGGGAGACCCAGTACTTC	CASSIAGRTSGIRETQYF
-	TRBJ2-3	TRBV24-1	-	TGTGCCACCAGGGACCAGATCACAGATACGCAGTATTTT	CATRDQITDTQYF
few	TRBJ1-1	TRBV11-1	-	TGTGCCAGCAGCCCGAAACTGGCCGTGAACACTGAAGCTTTCTTT	CASSPKLAVNTEAFF